This entry lists 14 T cell receptor beta chains sequenced from one sample in a study of radiation and T cells in renal cell carcinoma. Profiling relied on immunoSEQ multiplex PCR, and the TCRdb table lists in-frame clones only, not all of them. Counted here are over 60,000 clones, 70% to 90% occurring once; the ten biggest clones make up more than 2%. Time point: blood 4 weeks post-SBRT, at nephrectomy. Treatment denoted: 15 Gy SBRT to primary tumor, nephrectomy 4 weeks later. Specimen: blood, collected from a patient whose treatment included radiotherapy and nephrectomy. The receptors were sampled from a woman in her sixties or seventies with renal cell carcinoma.

This clone was found once. The J gene is TRBJ2-7, the V gene TRBV27; 8 bases map to TRBD1. V gave up 2 bases and J gave up 3 bases; unmatched junction bases: 0. Germline assignment: CDR1 MNHEY and CDR2 SMNVEV (reference sequence). This CDR3 is 13 amino acids long. The CDR3 region has the DNA TGTGCCAGCAGTTTAGGGACAGGCTACGAGCAGTACTTC. This codes for CASSLGTGYEQYF.

The chain couples TRBV10-3 to TRBJ2-6; D unresolved. Between the trimmed V and J ends, which lost 8 bases and 0 bases, there was a span of 14 bases. This CDR3 contains 16 residues. Germline V lookup: CDR1 ENHRY, CDR2 SYGVKD. The CDR3, as DNA: TGTGCCATCGATTCTATTCCGGGCTCTGGGGCCAACGTCCTGACTTTC. Translating gives CAIDSIPGSGANVLTF.

The V gene is TRBV28, the J gene TRBJ1-4; TRBD1 is a possible D gene (5 bases). The CDR3 runs 16 residues. The V and J ends lost 4 bases and 0 bases respectively, with 12 bases between them. Germline-derived CDR1 and CDR2 are MDHEN and SYDVKM. CDR3 region: CASSSLDSATNEKLFF. The CDR3 nucleotides read TGTGCCAGCAGTTCCCTCGACAGCGCAACTAATGAAAAACTGTTTTTT.

This chain connects TRBV5-1 to TRBJ2-1, with TRBD1 matching over 8 bases. CDR1 is SGHRS and CDR2 is YFSETQ in the germline V gene. V gave up 4 bases and J gave up 3 bases; unmatched junction bases: 6. The CDR3 is made up of 15 amino acids. In DNA form, the CDR3 reads TGCGCCAGCAGCCATCAGACAGGGGACTACAATGAGCAGTTCTTC. Translation: CASSHQTGDYNEQFF.

CDR3 in DNA: TGTGCCAGCAAAAAGAGCAATCAGCCCCAGCATTTT. Its protein product is CASKKSNQPQHF. This chain joins TRBV28 and TRBJ1-5; D unclear. V was shortened by 7 bases and J by 1 base, with 5 bases between the two germline ends. From germline, CDR1 is MDHEN and CDR2 SYDVKM. There are 12 residues in the CDR3.

The sample holds a few counts of this clone. The chain employs TRBV9 and TRBJ1-5; D is possibly TRBD1 (6 bases). This CDR3 is built from 14 residues. Germline V lookup: CDR1 SGDLS, CDR2 YYNGEE. Trimming removed 3 bases from V and 5 bases from J, with 12 bases in between. This CDR3 is CASSEGGADQPQHF. CDR3 bases: TGTGCCAGCAGCGAGGGGGGGGCTGATCAGCCCCAGCATTTT.

The chain combines TRBV28 with TRBJ1-1; D is perhaps TRBD1 (6 bases). V gave up 4 bases and J gave up 1 base, with 13 bases separating them. The CDR3 has 15 residues. Germline V gene data show CDR1 as MDHEN and CDR2 as SYDVKM. The CDR3 region has the DNA TGTGCCAGCAGTTCAGGAGGGGGACAGAACACTGAAGCTTTCTTT. This codes for CASSSGGGQNTEAFF.

The chain carries TRBV11-2 and TRBJ1-3; 7 nucleotides line up with TRBD1. CDR1 and CDR2 from the germline V gene are SGHAT and FQNNGV. The CDR3 contains 16 residues. V lost 4 bases, J lost 0 bases, and 6 bases stayed unmatched. The CDR3 bases are TGTGCCAGCAGCTCGCCAGGGGGGTTCTCTGGAAACACCATATATTTT. Amino acids: CASSSPGGFSGNTIYF.

The genes are TRBV6-5 and TRBJ1-2; tentatively, D is TRBD1 (6 bases). The V end was cut by 1 base, the J end by 2 bases, with 8 bases between. Germline V gives CDR1 MNHEY, CDR2 SVGAGI. CDR3 length: 14 residues. CDR3 sequence (DNA): TGTGCCAGCAGTTACTGGCAGGGGAACTATGGCTACACCTTC. Its translation is CASSYWQGNYGYTF.

The chain recombines TRBV29-1 with TRBJ1-2, with 10 bases aligning to TRBD1. Unmatched junction bases numbered 4, after V lost 4 bases and J lost 5 bases. The CDR3 totals 13 residues. The germline V gene encodes CDR1 SQVTM and CDR2 ANQGSEA. CDR3 sequence reads: CSVVWTGGYGYTF. The CDR3 DNA follows: TGCAGCGTTGTGTGGACAGGGGGGTATGGCTACACCTTC.

The chain is built from TRBV19 and TRBJ1-2; a possible D gene is TRBD1 (6 bases). CDR3 length equals 11 residues. The germline V and J ends were trimmed by 8 bases and 8 bases, with 12 bases remaining between them. Germline lookup yields CDR1 LNHDA and CDR2 SQIVND (reference sequence). The CDR3 coding sequence is TGTGCCAGTTTCAGGGGACAAGGCTACACCTTC. This translates into CASFRGQGYTF.

J is TRBJ1-2 and V is TRBV9; TRBD1 is a possible D gene (5 bases). The CDR3 has 13 residues. V was clipped by 0 bases and J by 4 bases, with 7 bases between them. The germline V gene has CDR1 SGDLS and CDR2 YYNGEE. CDR3 loop: CASSVDGGYGYTF. The CDR3 nucleotides are TGTGCCAGCAGCGTAGATGGGGGCTATGGCTACACCTTC.

This sequence joins TRBV19 and TRBJ1-1; 7 bases line up with TRBD1. The germline V gene encodes CDR1 LNHDA and CDR2 SQIVND (reference sequence). The CDR3 contains 13 residues. The V gene end was trimmed by 3 bases and the J gene end by 5 bases; junction bases not matched to a gene: 3. In DNA form, the CDR3 reads TGTGCCAGTAGTATGGACAGGACAACTGAAGCTTTCTTT. This gives the protein CASSMDRTTEAFF.

The rearrangement joins TRBV10-2 to TRBJ2-3; 9 bases line up with TRBD2. V lost 4 bases, J lost 2 bases, and 10 bases stayed unmatched. This CDR3 is 17 amino acids long. In germline, CDR1 is WSHSY, CDR2 SAAADI. The CDR3 loop reads CASSVPTSGDITDTQYF. As DNA, the CDR3 is TGCGCCAGCAGTGTACCGACTAGCGGTGATATCACAGATACGCAGTATTTT.